Shown below are 31 T cell receptor beta chains from a single sample sequenced in a study of CD8+CD57+ T cells in acquired aplastic anemia. CDR3 and TCR beta VDJ profiling relied on a genomic DNA template. TCRdb independently ran MiXCR on the reads; one entry per CDR3 protein. The sample contains about 200,000 distinct CDR3 sequences, 55% to 65% of which appear only once. Individuals selected for sequencing had exhibited CD8+CD57+ cell expansion on flow cytometry. Sequenced material: sorted CD4+, CD8+, or CD8+CD57+ T cells (not recorded which) from PBMCs. The receptor set was obtained from a human donor with aplastic anemia.

This chain joins TRBV12-3 or TRBV12-4 and TRBJ2-5; 10 nucleotides align to TRBD1. With V trimmed by 3 bases and J by 5 bases, 6 bases remained unmatched. The CDR3 runs to 15 residues. This CDR3 reads CASSFLGQGDETQYF. CDR3 DNA sequence: TGTGCCAGCAGTTTTTTAGGACAGGGGGATGAGACCCAGTACTTC.

As to this clonotype: The junction and the germline gene differ at one end; a read error may be behind it. The rearrangement links TRBV20-1 to TRBJ2-7; D is undetermined. The CDR3 covers 13 residues. CDR1 is DFQATT and CDR2 is SNEGSKA in the germline V gene (reference sequence). In DNA form, the CDR3 reads TGCAGTGCTGGAGATGGAGCAGACTACGAGCAGTACTTC. Translated, it gives CSAGDGADYEQYF.

The J gene is TRBJ1-2, the V gene TRBV7-8; D may be TRBD1 (5 bases). V was clipped by 5 bases and J by 3 bases, with 19 bases between them. The V gene's germline CDR1 is SGHVS and CDR2 FQNEAQ. This CDR3 region has 16 residues. CDR3 amino acids: CASSPEWGAADYGYTF. The DNA for the CDR3 is TGTGCCAGCAGCCCAGAGTGGGGCGCAGCTGACTATGGCTACACCTTC.

The chain combines TRBV2 with TRBJ1-5, with D hard to call. Germline V gene sequence: CDR1 SNHLY, CDR2 FYNNEI. The CDR3 has 16 amino acids. V lost 6 bases, J lost 4 bases, and 19 bases lay in between. CDR3 coding DNA: TGTGCCAGCAGGAGGGAAAGACACAGTGCAAATCAGCCCCAGCATTTT. This codes for CASRRERHSANQPQHF.

The chain carries TRBV2 and TRBJ2-2; 10 positions match TRBD1. Germline CDR1 is SNHLY and CDR2 is FYNNEI. Germline trimming cut 4 bases from V and 3 bases from J; bases unmatched to any gene: 2. The CDR3 sequence is 15 residues long. In DNA, the CDR3 is TGTGCCAGCAGTGGGACAGGGGGTCACACCGGGGAGCTGTTTTTT. It encodes CASSGTGGHTGELFF.

The CDR3, as DNA: TGCAGCGTCGGGACTAGCGGGAGCTATGAGCAGTTCTTC. Amino acid sequence: CSVGTSGSYEQFF. J is TRBJ2-1 and V is TRBV29-1; 14 nucleotides agree with TRBD2. V dropped 6 bases and J dropped 8; count of bases not matched to a gene: 3. The germline V gene has CDR1 SQVTM and CDR2 ANQGSEA. This CDR3 region has 13 residues.

The V and J genes are TRBV29-1 and TRBJ2-7; no clear D gene. The CDR3 covers 12 residues. The germline V gene has CDR1 SQVTM and CDR2 ANQGSEA. Trimming stripped 3 bases from V and 2 bases from J, with 8 bases between. The CDR3 sequence: CSVEADTYEQYF. The CDR3 bases are TGCAGCGTTGAGGCAGATACCTACGAGCAGTACTTC.

This chain connects TRBV7-9 to TRBJ1-6; D gene ambiguous. Deletions cut 1 base from V and 9 bases from J, with 7 bases between. Germline V gene data show CDR1 as SEHNR and CDR2 as FQNEAQ (reference sequence). This CDR3 contains 13 residues. The DNA of the CDR3 is TGTGCCAGCAGCTTAGGGGAAACTTCACCCCTCCACTTT. Its translation is CASSLGETSPLHF.

With respect to this clonotype: The junction departs from germline at one end; a sequencing error may be responsible. As DNA, the CDR3 is TGCGCCAGCAGCCAAGCCAGGGGCCCGTCCTACGAGCAGTACTTC. Amino acids: CASSQARGPSYEQYF. The J gene is TRBJ2-7, the V gene TRBV7-8, with D perhaps matching TRBD1 (6 bases). The CDR3 runs to 15 residues. Germline lookup yields CDR1 SGHVS and CDR2 FQNEAQ.

This rearrangement joins TRBV7-6 to TRBJ1-1; D remains ambiguous. CDR3 size: 12 residues. Germline V gives CDR1 SGHVS, CDR2 FNYEAQ. The V end was cut by 5 bases, the J end by 7 bases, with 11 bases between. The CDR3 reads CASSPGSNEAFF. For the CDR3, the DNA is TGTGCCAGCAGCCCGGGGAGCAATGAAGCTTTCTTT.

This clonotype was found once. CDR3 sequence (DNA): TGTGCCAGCACGCTCTCAGGGGGCGTAAGCACAGATACGCAGTATTTT. This codes for CASTLSGGVSTDTQYF. This chain links TRBV7-2 with TRBJ2-3; the match to TRBD1 covers 8 bases. CDR1 SGHTA and CDR2 FQGNSA come from the germline V gene. The CDR3 has 16 residues. The V segment lost 7 bases and the J segment 0 bases; nucleotides outside the gene matches: 9.

This clonotype was recorded many times. This chain links TRBV6-2 or TRBV6-3 with TRBJ2-7, with 9 bases aligning to TRBD1. CDR1 is MNHEY, CDR2 SVGEGT, per germline. This CDR3 is 15 amino acids long. V lost 2 bases to trimming and J lost 0 bases; unmatched junction nucleotides: 2. CDR3 in DNA: TGTGCCAGCAGTTACGGGACAGGGAGCTCCTACGAGCAGTACTTC. Amino acids: CASSYGTGSSYEQYF.

V usage is TRBV20-1 and J usage is TRBJ2-3, with 10 bases that match TRBD2. Germline trimming cut 6 bases from V and 3 bases from J; bases unmatched to any gene: 6. Germline values: CDR1 DFQATT, CDR2 SNEGSKA (reference sequence). The CDR3 is 14 residues long. The CDR3 sequence: CSAVAGGLTDTQYF. DNA of the CDR3: TGCAGTGCCGTAGCGGGGGGTCTGACAGATACGCAGTATTTT.

Comment on this clonotype: The germline gene is not matched at one end of the junction; a read error may be the cause. The rearrangement uses TRBV24-1 and TRBJ2-2, with a possible D match to TRBD2 (6 bases). This CDR3 is built from 14 residues. CDR1 KGHDR and CDR2 SFDVKD come from the germline V gene. The CDR3 region is CATSDWARAGGLFF. In DNA, the CDR3 is TGTGCCACCAGTGACTGGGCGCGAGCCGGGGGGCTGTTTTTT.

The chain has TRBV7-9 and TRBJ2-1; tentatively, D is TRBD2 (5 bases). Germline CDR1 reads SEHNR; CDR2 reads FQNEAQ (reference sequence). The germline V and J ends were trimmed by 3 bases and 5 bases, with 14 bases remaining between them. The CDR3 has 15 residues. The CDR3 reads CASSFEGDPNNEQFF. The DNA of the CDR3 is TGTGCCAGCAGCTTCGAGGGAGACCCGAACAATGAGCAGTTCTTC.

This chain links TRBV5-1 with TRBJ2-7, with 15 bases identical to TRBD2. Germline V CDR1 and CDR2: SGHRS, YFSETQ. V was clipped by 2 bases and J by 0 bases; unmatched bases: 6. The CDR3 spans 18 residues. The CDR3 protein is CASSFSGTSGGNSYEQYF. CDR3 sequence (DNA): TGCGCCAGCAGCTTCTCCGGGACTAGCGGGGGGAACTCCTACGAGCAGTACTTC.

This chain links TRBV19 with TRBJ1-5, with unresolved D. The CDR3 consists of 13 residues. V lost 5 bases and J lost 6, with 11 bases in between. In germline, CDR1 is LNHDA, CDR2 SQIVND (reference sequence). CDR3 sequence: CASSVRASQPQHF. The DNA for the CDR3 is TGTGCCAGTAGTGTGAGGGCGAGTCAGCCCCAGCATTTT.

The chain uses TRBV19 and TRBJ1-4; TRBD1 matches 7 bases. J gave up 5 bases and V 8 bases, and 11 bases lay outside the gene matches. The CDR3 loop spans 15 amino acids. Germline CDR1 and CDR2: LNHDA and SQIVND (reference sequence). The CDR3 coding sequence is TGTGCCAGTGCGCTCCTCGGGACAGAGAATGAAAAACTGTTTTTT. Translating gives CASALLGTENEKLFF. Filled out from reference TRBV19 and TRBJ1-4, the complete variable domain reads DGGITQSPKYLFRKEGQNVTLSCEQNLNHDAMYWYRQDPGQGLRLIYYSQIVNDFQKGDIAEGYSVSREKKESFPLTVTSAQKNPTAFYLCASALLGTENEKLFFGSGTQLSVL.

This clonotype was detected only a few times. The V call is TRBV19, the J call TRBJ2-5, with 7 nucleotides matching TRBD1. The germline V gene has CDR1 LNHDA and CDR2 SQIVND (reference sequence). Losses at the gene ends were 6 bases for V and 4 bases for J; bases not matched to a gene: 8. The CDR3 has 14 amino acids. The CDR3 sequence: CASSGTAGIETQYF. The CDR3, as DNA: TGTGCCAGTAGCGGGACAGCCGGAATAGAGACCCAGTACTTC.

The chain combines TRBV7-9 with TRBJ2-7, with D perhaps matching TRBD1 (6 bases). The V gene lost 2 bases and the J gene lost 5 bases, with 16 bases spanning the gap. The CDR3 length is 15 residues. Germline V CDR1 and CDR2: SEHNR, FQNEAQ (reference sequence). For the CDR3, the DNA is TGTGCCAGCAGCTTATTTCCCGACAACAGGGACGAGCAGTACTTC. Amino acid sequence: CASSLFPDNRDEQYF.

The chain recombines TRBV7-6 with TRBJ2-3; 9 positions match TRBD2. This CDR3 has 16 residues. Germline V gene data show CDR1 as SGHVS and CDR2 as FNYEAQ. J lost 0 bases, V lost 4 bases, and 5 bases had no gene match. In DNA, the CDR3 is TGTGCCAGCAGCTCCATAGCGGGGGTGAGCACAGATACGCAGTATTTT. Encoded protein: CASSSIAGVSTDTQYF. Supplemented by reference TRBV7-6 and TRBJ2-3, the full variable domain reads GAGVSQSPRYKVTKRGQDVALRCDPISGHVSLYWYRQALGQGPEFLTYFNYEAQQDKSGLPNDRFSAERPEGSISTLTIQRTEQRDSAMYRCASSSIAGVSTDTQYFGPGTRLTVL.

The chain uses TRBV12-3 or TRBV12-4 and TRBJ2-7; maybe TRBD1 (6 bases). The CDR3 contains 14 residues. Trimming stripped 4 bases from V and 0 bases from J, with 10 bases between. The CDR3 protein is CASSYGGSSYEQYF. The DNA of the CDR3 is TGTGCCAGCAGTTATGGGGGCAGCTCCTACGAGCAGTACTTC.

The rearrangement uses TRBV5-6 and TRBJ2-1, with 11 bases matching TRBD1. After removal of 4 bases from V and 6 bases from J, the junction contained 6 bases not matched to a gene. The germline CDR1 and CDR2 sequences are SGHDT and YYEEEE. CDR3 length: 15 amino acids. The DNA for the CDR3 is TGTGCCAGCAGCCAAGGACAGGGGGCAAGCAATGAGCAGTTCTTC. Encoded protein: CASSQGQGASNEQFF.

This chain uses TRBV5-1 with TRBJ1-2; the match to TRBD1 covers 7 bases. The ends lost 4 bases at V and 0 bases at J; junction bases unmatched: 3. The CDR3 is made up of 14 amino acids. CDR1 SGHRS and CDR2 YFSETQ come from the germline V gene. CDR3 DNA sequence: TGCGCCAGCAGCCTTGGACAGGCTAACTATGGCTACACCTTC. Its protein is CASSLGQANYGYTF.

The gene calls are TRBV7-3 and TRBJ1-1; weak D call: TRBD1 (6 bases). CDR1 and CDR2 (germline): SGHTA, FQGTGA. This CDR3 has 15 amino acids. The V and J ends lost 5 bases and 1 base respectively, with 14 bases between them. The CDR3 region is CASSLGGARNTEAFF. The CDR3 nucleotides are TGTGCCAGCAGCCTTGGGGGGGCCAGGAACACTGAAGCTTTCTTT. The whole variable domain, remainder taken from reference TRBV7-3 and TRBJ1-1, is GAGVSQTPSNKVTEKGKYVELRCDPISGHTALYWYRQSLGQGPEFLIYFQGTGAADDSGLPNDRFFAVRPEGSVSTLKIQRTERGDSAVYLCASSLGGARNTEAFFGQGTRLTVV.

This clonotype was picked up a small number of times. The CDR3 region is CASSFTQPGYEQYF. As DNA, the CDR3 is TGTGCCAGCAGCTTTACCCAACCGGGCTACGAGCAGTACTTC. The chain recombines TRBV7-9 with TRBJ2-7; D gene unclear. The CDR3 length is 14 residues. The V and J ends lost 3 bases and 3 bases respectively, with 12 bases between them. CDR1 SEHNR and CDR2 FQNEAQ come from the germline V gene (reference sequence).

The chain carries TRBV20-1 and TRBJ1-2; D call uncertain. The CDR3 is 13 residues long. From germline, CDR1 is DFQATT and CDR2 SNEGSKA (reference sequence). The V and J ends lost 1 base and 0 bases respectively, with 6 bases between them. CDR3 DNA: TGCAGTGCTAGAGGGGTCGCTAACTATGGCTACACCTTC. Translation: CSARGVANYGYTF.

The rearrangement joins TRBV29-1 to TRBJ2-5; possibly TRBD2 for D (5 bases). CDR1 and CDR2 (germline): SQVTM, ANQGSEA. Trimming cost V 3 bases and J 1 base, with 12 bases left between them. The CDR3 runs 14 residues. DNA for the CDR3: TGCAGCGTTGACCCTAGCAGCTTCCAAGAGACCCAGTACTTC. It yields the protein CSVDPSSFQETQYF.

The J gene is TRBJ2-3, the V gene TRBV6-6; TRBD2 agrees at 10 bases. CDR1 and CDR2 from the germline V gene are MNHNY and SVGAGI (reference sequence). Unmatched junction bases numbered 16, after V lost 2 bases and J lost 5 bases. This CDR3 spans 19 amino acids. The CDR3 DNA sequence: TGTGCCAGCAGTTACGGGACCGCCTTTTGGGCTAGCGGGGGAGATACGCAGTATTTT. Its translation is CASSYGTAFWASGGDTQYF.

As DNA, the CDR3 is TGCAGTGCTCCGGTGACTGGCCCCAATCAGCCCCAGCATTTT. This sequence encodes CSAPVTGPNQPQHF. This chain uses TRBV20-1 with TRBJ1-5, with D unclear. The CDR3 has 14 amino acids. V lost 5 bases and J lost 3, with 14 bases in between. The V gene's germline CDR1 is DFQATT and CDR2 SNEGSKA (reference sequence).

The rearrangement uses TRBV7-8 and TRBJ2-7; D might be TRBD1 (6 bases). This CDR3 comprises 15 residues. Trimming left V 3 bases short and J 0 bases short, with 12 bases between. Per germline, CDR1 SGHVS and CDR2 FQNEAQ. In DNA, the CDR3 is TGTGCCAGCAGCTTGGGGGCGGGCTACTCCTACGAGCAGTACTTC. This codes for CASSLGAGYSYEQYF.